This TCR beta chain was recorded in a study of blood T cell repertoires in COVID-19. Across the study: COVID-19 samples collected from the United States, Italy and Spain covered acute and convalescent phases.

Germline CDR1 reads MNHEY; CDR2 reads SMNVEV (reference sequence). V trimming: 3 bases; J trimming: 5 bases; junction bases outside the gene matches: 4. The CDR3 spans 14 residues. Original methodology: How many nucleated cells were present was estimated from reference gene primer amplification. This table comes from immunoSEQ multiplex PCR, and its TCRdb copy is limited to in-frame clones, with some not included. Clone size and V and J calls were adopted from that table, with D and trimming inferred from the DNA. The sample shows over 250,000 clones, 87% of them seen only once. The sequence was obtained from a woman in her forties or fifties with acute or convalescent COVID-19. The sequenced sample consisted of peripheral blood. The V call is TRBV27, the J call TRBJ2-1, with 7 positions matching TRBD2. CDR3 coding DNA: TGTGCCAGCAGTTTCCTAGCGGAAAACAATGAGCAGTTCTTC. Translating gives CASSFLAENNEQFF.